This T cell receptor beta chain was identified in a study of blood T cell repertoires in COVID-19. The assay was immunoSEQ multiplex PCR, and TCRdb's table has in-frame clones only and misses some. The table includes about 58,000 clones, more than 80% detected once. A Seattle source enrolled patients during active infection and followed them longitudinally. Germline V lookup: CDR1 KGHSH, CDR2 LQKENI. Trimming cost V 1 base and J 7 bases; bases outside gene matches: 2. The CDR3 spans 14 residues. V gene TRBV18 combines with J gene TRBJ1-1; 11 positions agree with TRBD1. Sequenced input: peripheral blood. This receptor was identified in a man aged 55 to 70 with COVID-19, enrolled during active disease. The CDR3, as DNA: TGTGCCAGCTCACCACGGACAGGGGGCTTTGAAGCTTTCTTT. Its translation is CASSPRTGGFEAFF.